Below, 32 T cell receptor beta chains from the same sample are listed, as sequenced in a study of control samples from healthy donors and cancer patients. The method was immunoSEQ multiplex PCR; TCRdb's version includes in-frame clones alone and lacks a portion of them. The sample shows 100,000 or so clones, about four fifths of them seen only once. The sequenced material came from blood. Receptors originate from an older woman in good health.

This clone has just one count. The V and J genes are TRBV18 and TRBJ1-1; D gene uncertain. Germline V lookup: CDR1 KGHSH, CDR2 LQKENI. Deletions cut 3 bases from V and 0 bases from J, with 14 bases between. This CDR3 has 16 residues. The CDR3 loop is CASSPSMGSLNTEAFF. CDR3 coding DNA: TGTGCCAGCTCACCTTCTATGGGCAGCCTGAACACTGAAGCTTTCTTT.

The V call is TRBV28, the J call TRBJ1-5; D is perhaps TRBD1 (5 bases). Germline-derived CDR1 and CDR2 are MDHEN and SYDVKM. The CDR3 sequence is 18 residues long. Trimming took 5 bases from V and 0 from J, leaving 20 bases between them. The chain's CDR3 is CASSTTVSSANSNQPQHF. CDR3 coding DNA: TGTGCCAGCAGTACGACAGTCTCTTCGGCAAATAGCAATCAGCCCCAGCATTTT.

The chain has TRBV9 and TRBJ2-1; D is ambiguous. The CDR3 runs to 11 residues. V was shortened by 2 bases and J by 9 bases, with 6 bases between the two germline ends. In germline, CDR1 is SGDLS, CDR2 YYNGEE. The CDR3 sequence is CASSVDGEQFF. CDR3 in DNA: TGTGCCAGCAGCGTTGACGGTGAGCAGTTCTTC.

The chain joins TRBV12-1 to TRBJ2-5. TRBV12-1 is a documented pseudogene. The CDR3 length is 16 residues. CDR3 amino acids: CASSLFGDQPGETQYF. CDR3 in DNA: TGTGCCAGCAGTCTCTTTGGGGACCAACCTGGGGAGACCCAGTACTTC.

This chain connects TRBV3-1 (or the pseudogene TRBV3-2) to TRBJ2-3; 7 bases are a match to TRBD2. This CDR3 spans 16 amino acids. Germline loops: CDR1 LGHDT, CDR2 YNNKEL (reference sequence). V lost 1 base to trimming and J lost 4 bases; unmatched junction nucleotides: 8. CDR3 DNA sequence: TGTGCCAGCAGCCAAGGTGTGGGGGGGGGACCAGATACGCAGTATTTT. Residues: CASSQGVGGGPDTQYF.

V gene TRBV7-2 combines with J gene TRBJ1-5; 7 bases map to TRBD1. J lost 8 bases, V lost 5 bases, and 12 bases had no gene match. CDR1 and CDR2 (germline): SGHTA, FQGNSA. The CDR3 spans 15 residues. The chain's CDR3 is CASSPQGPGMEPQHF. CDR3 nucleotides: TGTGCCAGCAGCCCACAGGGGCCTGGAATGGAGCCCCAGCATTTT.

The V and J genes are TRBV7-9 and TRBJ1-2; D may be TRBD1 (6 bases). The length of the CDR3 is 15 residues. From germline, CDR1 is SEHNR and CDR2 FQNEAQ (reference sequence). With 1 base removed from V and 4 bases from J, the gap between germline ends came to 13 bases. CDR3 region: CASSLVSGGAYGYTF. The CDR3 coding sequence is TGTGCCAGCAGCTTAGTATCTGGGGGGGCCTATGGCTACACCTTC.

This clone was recorded at least ten times. The chain links TRBV27 to TRBJ1-5; a possible D gene is TRBD1 (5 bases). The V and J ends lost 10 bases and 6 bases respectively, with 16 bases between them. This CDR3 comprises 13 residues. CDR1 and CDR2 (germline): MNHEY, SMNVEV (reference sequence). The CDR3 region has the DNA TGTGCCACACAGATCTCTGGGGGTCAGCCCCAGCATTTT. Encoded protein: CATQISGGQPQHF.

This clone came up a few times. The gene calls are TRBV27 and TRBJ1-5; the D is unclear. Germline V CDR1 and CDR2: MNHEY, SMNVEV (reference sequence). This CDR3 comprises 13 residues. V was pared by 3 bases and J by 2 bases, with 5 bases between. Here the CDR3 reads CASSFRGNQPQHF. CDR3 nucleotides: TGTGCCAGCAGTTTTAGGGGCAATCAGCCCCAGCATTTT.

The genes are TRBV11-2 and TRBJ2-7, with 9 bases that match TRBD1. V shed 5 bases, J shed 2 bases, and the junction held 4 bases outside the gene matches. The V gene's germline CDR1 is SGHAT and CDR2 FQNNGV. The CDR3 is 14 amino acids. CDR3 nucleotide sequence: TGTGCCAGCAGCAGGGGACAGGGAACCTACGAGCAGTACTTC. The encoded protein is CASSRGQGTYEQYF.

The rearrangement joins TRBV27 to TRBJ2-1; TRBD2 is a possible D gene (5 bases). The CDR3 length is 16 residues. Germline CDR1 reads MNHEY; CDR2 reads SMNVEV (reference sequence). The V and J ends lost 5 bases and 2 bases respectively, with 16 bases between them. For the CDR3, the DNA is TGTGCCAGCAGTCCCGCCTCTGGGAGTACCTACAATGAGCAGTTCTTC. Translating gives CASSPASGSTYNEQFF.

The chain has TRBV18 and TRBJ1-4; TRBD1 is a possible D gene (5 bases). The length of the CDR3 is 17 residues. Germline loops: CDR1 KGHSH, CDR2 LQKENI. V dropped 1 base and J dropped 3 bases, with 15 bases sitting between them. This CDR3 is CASSPRRGLGANEKLFF. The DNA of the CDR3 is TGTGCCAGCTCACCACGACGGGGACTCGGGGCTAATGAAAAACTGTTTTTT.

V is TRBV7-2 and J is TRBJ1-6; 10 nucleotides align to TRBD1. This CDR3 spans 15 amino acids. CDR1 is SGHTA, CDR2 FQGNSA, per germline. V shed 5 bases and J 6 bases; nucleotides not matched to a gene: 4. The CDR3 protein is CASSAGTGANSPLHF. Written as DNA, the CDR3 is TGTGCCAGCAGCGCCGGGACAGGGGCTAATTCACCCCTCCACTTT.

The chain uses TRBV7-2 and TRBJ2-5; TRBD2 might be the D (6 bases). This CDR3 is 15 amino acids long. Germline CDR1 reads SGHTA; CDR2 reads FQGNSA. V was cut by 5 bases and J by 1 base, with 14 bases left in between. CDR3: CASSRTPGVQETQYF. The DNA of the CDR3 is TGTGCCAGCAGCCGCACCCCGGGGGTCCAAGAGACCCAGTACTTC.

The chain couples TRBV10-2 to TRBJ2-1; 13 bases map to TRBD2. CDR1 and CDR2 (germline): WSHSY, SAAADI. The CDR3 extends over 16 amino acids. The ends lost 2 bases at V and 7 bases at J; junction bases unmatched: 5. The chain's CDR3 is CASSESPTSGRNEQFF. Written as DNA, the CDR3 is TGCGCCAGCAGTGAGAGTCCGACTAGCGGGAGGAATGAGCAGTTCTTC.

J is TRBJ2-1 and V is TRBV5-1; 8 bases agree with TRBD2. V dropped 5 bases and J dropped 1; count of bases not matched to a gene: 2. The CDR3 is made up of 14 amino acids. Germline V gene data show CDR1 as SGHRS and CDR2 as YFSETQ. CDR3 in amino acids: CASRTGGSYNEQFF. The CDR3 nucleotides read TGCGCCAGCAGAACGGGGGGGTCCTACAATGAGCAGTTCTTC. The full variable domain, completed using reference TRBV5-1 and TRBJ2-1, is KAGVTQTPRYLIKTRGQQVTLSCSPISGHRSVSWYQQTPGQGLQFLFEYFSETQRNKGNFPGRFSGRQFSNSRSEMNVSTLELGDSALYLCASRTGGSYNEQFFGPGTRLTVL.

This chain joins TRBV6-8 and TRBJ2-3, with 11 bases that match TRBD2. The V segment lost 6 bases and the J segment 3 bases; nucleotides outside the gene matches: 11. CDR3 length equals 17 residues. CDR1 is MNHGY, CDR2 SAAAGT, per germline. The DNA for the CDR3 is TGTGCCAGCAGCTACCTGAACCCTAGCGGGAGGACAGATACGCAGTATTTT. Translation gives CASSYLNPSGRTDTQYF.

This clone was detected a few times. This chain uses TRBV19 with TRBJ2-3; possibly TRBD1 for D (6 bases). The CDR3 sequence is 12 residues long. Trimming cost V 3 bases and J 6 bases, with 7 bases left between them. Germline values: CDR1 LNHDA, CDR2 SQIVND (reference sequence). CDR3 region: CASSMRGDTQYF. In DNA form, the CDR3 reads TGTGCCAGTAGTATGAGGGGGGATACGCAGTATTTT. The entire variable domain, with the rest obtained from reference TRBV19 and TRBJ2-3, is as follows: DGGITQSPKYLFRKEGQNVTLSCEQNLNHDAMYWYRQDPGQGLRLIYYSQIVNDFQKGDIAEGYSVSREKKESFPLTVTSAQKNPTAFYLCASSMRGDTQYFGPGTRLTVL.

The genes are TRBV4-3 and TRBJ1-1, with D maybe TRBD1 (5 bases). This CDR3 region has 16 residues. Germline loops: CDR1 LGHNA, CDR2 YSLEER. V was shortened by 0 bases and J by 1 base, with 12 bases between the two germline ends. Here the CDR3 DNA reads TGCGCCAGCAGCCAAGATCGTAACAGGCCGAACACTGAAGCTTTCTTT. This codes for CASSQDRNRPNTEAFF.

The rearrangement joins TRBV7-9 to TRBJ1-1, with 9 positions matching TRBD1. The CDR3 is 16 residues long. Germline loops: CDR1 SEHNR, CDR2 FQNEAQ (reference sequence). V was clipped by 5 bases and J by 5 bases; unmatched bases: 12. CDR3 protein: CASSSTGTGRSTEAFF. The CDR3, as DNA: TGTGCCAGCAGCAGCACCGGGACAGGGCGATCTACTGAAGCTTTCTTT.

The chain carries TRBV19 and TRBJ2-7; 7 bases are a match to TRBD1. The CDR3 covers 14 residues. J was trimmed by 3 bases and V by 5 bases; bases with no gene match: 7. From germline, CDR1 is LNHDA and CDR2 SQIVND (reference sequence). The CDR3 loop is CASSAFRDSYEQYF. The CDR3 coding sequence is TGTGCCAGTAGTGCATTCCGGGACAGCTACGAGCAGTACTTC. The entire variable domain, with the rest obtained from reference TRBV19 and TRBJ2-7, is as follows: DGGITQSPKYLFRKEGQNVTLSCEQNLNHDAMYWYRQDPGQGLRLIYYSQIVNDFQKGDIAEGYSVSREKKESFPLTVTSAQKNPTAFYLCASSAFRDSYEQYFGPGTRLTVT.

The CDR3 spells CASSQSGLANTGELFF. CDR3 DNA sequence: TGTGCCAGCAGCCAATCGGGACTAGCGAACACCGGGGAGCTGTTTTTT. The chain uses TRBV3-1 (or the pseudogene TRBV3-2) and TRBJ2-2, with TRBD2 identical over 8 bases. This CDR3 has 16 residues. With V trimmed by 2 bases and J by 0 bases, 2 bases remained unmatched. Germline CDR1 reads LGHDT; CDR2 reads YNNKEL (reference sequence).

The sample holds a few counts of this clone. The J gene is TRBJ1-5, the V gene TRBV19; no definite D call. The CDR3 runs to 14 residues. V was trimmed by 2 bases and J by 5 bases, leaving 10 bases between them. The V gene's germline CDR1 is LNHDA and CDR2 SQIVND (reference sequence). CDR3 region: CASSINGDYQPQHF. CDR3 DNA sequence: TGTGCCAGTAGTATAAATGGAGACTATCAGCCCCAGCATTTT.

This clone was counted between two and nine times. The rearrangement links TRBV3-1 (or the pseudogene TRBV3-2) to TRBJ1-6; D not certain. The germline CDR1 and CDR2 sequences are LGHDT and YNNKEL (reference sequence). The germline V and J ends were trimmed by 3 bases and 6 bases, with 12 bases remaining between them. This CDR3 has 15 residues. The CDR3 DNA sequence: TGTGCCAGCAGCCAGGCCGGGGTGGGTAATTCACCCCTCCACTTT. Residues: CASSQAGVGNSPLHF.

The chain employs TRBV5-1 and TRBJ2-1, with D possibly being TRBD2 (5 bases). Germline lookup yields CDR1 SGHRS and CDR2 YFSETQ. This CDR3 has 14 residues. Trimming removed 0 bases from V and 5 bases from J, with 9 bases in between. CDR3 region: CASSLGGWDNEQFF. The CDR3 DNA follows: TGCGCCAGCAGCTTGGGCGGGTGGGACAATGAGCAGTTCTTC.

This chain joins TRBV19 and TRBJ1-3, with a possible D match to TRBD1 (5 bases). V dropped 5 bases and J dropped 2 bases, with 19 bases sitting between them. CDR3 length equals 17 residues. Germline V gene lookup returns CDR1 LNHDA and CDR2 SQIVND (reference sequence). Here the CDR3 reads CASSPSLGQGPGNTIYF. CDR3 bases: TGTGCCAGTAGTCCCTCGCTGGGGCAGGGCCCTGGAAACACCATATATTTT.

The chain carries TRBV19 and TRBJ2-6, with D perhaps TRBD1 or TRBD2 (5 bases each). This CDR3 is built from 17 residues. V shed 3 bases and J shed 0 bases, with 12 bases lying between them. Germline V gene data show CDR1 as LNHDA and CDR2 as SQIVND (reference sequence). The DNA for the CDR3 is TGTGCCAGTAGTATTCCGGCAGGGAGCTCTGGGGCCAACGTCCTGACTTTC. Encoded protein: CASSIPAGSSGANVLTF.

The chain joins TRBV6-1 to TRBJ1-4, with TRBD1 identical over 11 bases. V lost 3 bases to trimming and J lost 8 bases; unmatched junction nucleotides: 8. The germline V gene has CDR1 MNHNS and CDR2 SASEGT. The CDR3 loop spans 16 amino acids. CDR3 in amino acids: CASSEGTGGFWEKLFF. The CDR3 DNA reads as TGTGCCAGCAGTGAGGGGACAGGGGGATTTTGGGAAAAACTGTTTTTT.

This sequence joins TRBV19 and TRBJ1-1, with a weak D call TRBD1 (5 bases). Germline CDR1 and CDR2: LNHDA and SQIVND (reference sequence). Trimming took 2 bases from V and 1 from J, leaving 14 bases between them. The CDR3 spans 16 residues. The CDR3, as DNA: TGTGCCAGTAGTATAAACAGGAGGGGAGGGAACACTGAAGCTTTCTTT. Its protein is CASSINRRGGNTEAFF.

As concerns this clone: Other DNA sequences in this specimen translate into the identical CDR3. The chain is built from TRBV7-9 and TRBJ2-2; the D is unclear. The CDR3 contains 14 residues. The V and J ends lost 3 bases and 3 bases respectively, with 8 bases between them. Germline V gives CDR1 SEHNR, CDR2 FQNEAQ (reference sequence). CDR3: CASSLEGYTGELFF. The CDR3 coding sequence is TGTGCCAGCAGCTTGGAAGGGTACACCGGGGAGCTGTTTTTT. Variable domain in full (rest from reference TRBV7-9 and TRBJ2-2): DTGVSQNPRHKITKRGQNVTFRCDPISEHNRLYWYRQTLGQGPEFLTYFQNEAQLEKSRLLSDRFSAERPKGSFSTLEIQRTEQGDSAMYLCASSLEGYTGELFFGEGSRLTVL.

The chain joins TRBV6-6 to TRBJ1-1; D is undetermined. Germline V gene lookup returns CDR1 MNHNY and CDR2 SVGAGI (reference sequence). CDR3 length equals 14 residues. The V gene lost 6 bases and the J gene lost 7 bases, with 18 bases spanning the gap. The CDR3, as DNA: TGTGCCAGCAGCTACGGCGGTTATAGGGTTGAAGCTTTCTTT. It codes for CASSYGGYRVEAFF.

The gene calls are TRBV18 and TRBJ1-5, with TRBD1 as a possible D gene (6 bases). Germline V gene sequence: CDR1 KGHSH, CDR2 LQKENI. The CDR3 extends over 16 amino acids. Trimming removed 8 bases from V and 2 bases from J, with 19 bases in between. CDR3 sequence reads: CASATTKQGRNQPQHF. The CDR3, as DNA: TGTGCCAGCGCTACCACGAAACAGGGCCGCAATCAGCCCCAGCATTTT.